One sample yielded the 7 T cell receptor beta chains listed below, sequenced in a study of T cell clonality in common variable immunodeficiency. Only in-frame clones appear in the TCRdb table, and some are missing; sequencing was by immunoSEQ multiplex PCR. The record shows 35,000 to 45,000 clones for this sample, with no singletons present. Sequenced material: peripheral blood mononuclear cells. These receptors originate from a person between 18 and 70 years old in good health.

This clone was detected ten times or more. With the read ending 3 residues before the CDR3 end, the germline J gene is used to fill in that end. The chain uses TRBV29-1 and TRBJ2-1; the D is unclear. The CDR3 has 14 amino acids. CDR1 SQVTM and CDR2 ANQGSEA come from the germline V gene. V was cut by 6 bases and J by 9 bases, with 21 bases left in between. Here the CDR3 reads CSVDLLGVGGEQFF. The sequenced CDR3 bases are TGCAGCGTCGACCTCCTAGGCGTAGGCGGTGAG.

Remarks on this clone: The read terminates 3 residues ahead of where the CDR3 ends, so the germline J gene completes it. V usage is TRBV30 and J usage is TRBJ2-3; D gene unclear. V was clipped by 0 bases and J by 0 bases, with 10 bases between them. This CDR3 is built from 15 residues. From germline, CDR1 is GTSNPN and CDR2 SVGIG (reference sequence). CDR3 DNA (partial): TGTGCCTGGAGTGTCAAGGTTTCTAGCACAGATACG. Protein sequence: CAWSVKVSSTDT. The full CDR3 sequence reads CAWSVKVSSTDTQYF.

A remark on this clone: The read halts 3 residues ahead of the CDR3 end, with the missing end drawn from the germline J gene. V usage is TRBV19 and J usage is TRBJ2-2; the D gene is possibly TRBD1 (5 bases). Germline CDR1 reads LNHDA; CDR2 reads SQIVND (reference sequence). The CDR3 sequence is 15 residues long. The CDR3 DNA, read in part, is TGTGCCAGTAGTCCTCAGAGTTCTGGGGCCAACGTG. It is translated as CASSPQSSGANV. The whole CDR3 sequence reads CASSPQSSGANVLFF.

This clone has more than one count but fewer than ten. Read coverage stops 3 residues before the CDR3 terminus; the germline J gene supplies the remainder. The chain carries TRBV7-9 and TRBJ1-2; weak D call: TRBD1 (6 bases). The CDR3 totals 13 residues. Trimming took off 1 base at V and 7 bases at J, with 10 bases between the two ends. Looked up from germline, CDR1 is SEHNR and CDR2 is FQNEAQ (reference sequence). The covered CDR3 bases are TGTGCCAGCAGCTTAGGAGGGGGAGGTGGC. Translated: CASSLGGGGG. The whole CDR3 protein reads CASSLGGGGGYTF.

This clone was seen at least ten times. The missing CDR3 end, 3 residues past where the read stops, is filled in from the germline J gene. The rearrangement joins TRBV5-1 to TRBJ1-4, with a possible D match to TRBD1 (6 bases). The V gene lost 3 bases and the J gene lost 0 bases, with 6 bases spanning the gap. The CDR3 totals 14 residues. The germline V gene has CDR1 SGHRS and CDR2 YFSETQ. The CDR3 loop is CASSWTATNEKLFF. The CDR3 bases that were read are TGCGCCAGCAGCTGGACAGCAACTAATGAAAAA.

Ten or more counts support this clone. Read coverage stops 3 residues before the CDR3 terminus; the germline J gene supplies the remainder. This rearrangement joins TRBV28 to TRBJ2-2; TRBD2 aligns across 9 bases. Trimming at V came to 11 bases and at J to 6 bases, leaving 25 bases not matched to a gene. This CDR3 contains 19 residues. Germline V gene data show CDR1 as MDHEN and CDR2 as SYDVKM. The covered CDR3 bases are TGTGCCGTTAGAACCCCGCTAGGTAGCGGGAGTAAAACCGCCGGGGAG. Translating it yields CAVRTPLGSGSKTAGE. From start to end, the CDR3 is CAVRTPLGSGSKTAGELFF.

There are many counts of this clone. The read terminates 3 residues before the CDR3 end, so the remaining end is supplied by the germline J gene. This chain joins TRBV7-9 and TRBJ2-1; 8 bases line up with TRBD1. Germline values: CDR1 SEHNR, CDR2 FQNEAQ (reference sequence). J was trimmed by 1 base and V by 5 bases; bases with no gene match: 4. CDR3 length equals 15 residues. The part of the CDR3 DNA that was read is TGTGCCAGCAGCCTCCGGACAGGGTCCTACAATGAG. This gives the protein CASSLRTGSYNE. The whole CDR3 is CASSLRTGSYNEQFF.